What follows are 30 T cell receptor beta chains derived from one specimen sequenced in a study of blood T cell repertoires in COVID-19. Libraries were prepared by immunoSEQ multiplex PCR; TCRdb keeps only in-frame clonotypes and omits some of them. The data contain around 620,000 clones, 80% to 90% of them singletons. The sample taken for sequencing was peripheral blood. These receptors all stem from a woman between 18 and 30 years old with acute or convalescent COVID-19.

The J gene is TRBJ1-1, the V gene TRBV9, with TRBD1 matching over 8 bases. This CDR3 region has 19 residues. The V gene end was trimmed by 0 bases and the J gene end by 3 bases; junction bases not matched to a gene: 16. CDR1 is SGDLS, CDR2 YYNGEE, per germline. The CDR3 DNA reads TGTGCCAGCAGCGTAGGCGTCCGGGACAGGTCCCCAGGGGACACTGAAGCTTTCTTT. Residues: CASSVGVRDRSPGDTEAFF. Full variable domain (rest looked up from reference TRBV9 and TRBJ1-1): DSGVTQTPKHLITATGQRVTLRCSPRSGDLSVYWYQQSLDQGLQFLIQYYNGEERAKGNILERFSAQQFPDLHSELNLSSLELGDSALYFCASSVGVRDRSPGDTEAFFGQGTRLTVV.

The CDR3 nucleotides read TGTGCCAGCAGCGTAGTCCCGGAACTTACAGGGGGCACTGAAGCTTTCTTT. Translation: CASSVVPELTGGTEAFF. The chain combines TRBV9 with TRBJ1-1, with TRBD1 identical over 8 bases. The CDR3 extends over 17 amino acids. The V segment lost 0 bases and the J segment 4 bases; nucleotides outside the gene matches: 11. Germline CDR1 and CDR2: SGDLS and YYNGEE.

The sample holds a few counts of this clone. V gene TRBV19 combines with J gene TRBJ1-2, with D perhaps matching TRBD1 (6 bases). CDR1 and CDR2 from the germline V gene are LNHDA and SQIVND (reference sequence). This CDR3 region has 16 residues. Trimming left V 7 bases short and J 1 base short, with 19 bases between. The CDR3, as DNA: TGTGCCAGTACCTCCTTGGGGGCGAGTGGTAACTATGGCTACACCTTC. Its protein product is CASTSLGASGNYGYTF.

The chain is built from TRBV7-9 and TRBJ2-2, with D perhaps matching TRBD2 (6 bases). The V end was cut by 4 bases, the J end by 5 bases, with 11 bases between. Germline CDR1 is SEHNR and CDR2 is FQNEAQ (reference sequence). The CDR3 contains 14 residues. The CDR3 DNA reads as TGTGCCAGCAGCTCCCGGGGACTGACCGGGGAGCTGTTTTTT. It specifies CASSSRGLTGELFF.

The chain recombines TRBV3-1 (or the pseudogene TRBV3-2) with TRBJ2-7, with D possibly matching TRBD2 (7 bases). V was pared by 5 bases and J by 3 bases, with 17 bases between. This CDR3 is 15 amino acids long. Germline CDR1 LGHDT, CDR2 YNNKEL (reference sequence). In DNA, the CDR3 is TGTGCCAGCAGCTCGAGATCGGGGGGCATCTACGAGCAGTACTTC. Amino acid sequence: CASSSRSGGIYEQYF.

The genes are TRBV5-1 and TRBJ2-7; D not resolved. Trimming left V 4 bases short and J 5 bases short, with 7 bases between. The germline gives CDR1 SGHRS, CDR2 YFSETQ. The length of the CDR3 is 11 residues. The chain's CDR3 is CASSNEHEQYF. The CDR3 nucleotides read TGCGCCAGCAGCAACGAGCACGAGCAGTACTTC.

The rearrangement uses TRBV11-2 and TRBJ2-1, with 7 bases that match TRBD1. This CDR3 is built from 16 residues. Germline trimming cut 5 bases from V and 5 bases from J; bases unmatched to any gene: 12. In germline, CDR1 is SGHAT, CDR2 FQNNGV. The CDR3 loop reads CASSRKSGQINNEQFF. CDR3 sequence (DNA): TGTGCCAGCAGCCGAAAATCGGGACAGATCAACAATGAGCAGTTCTTC.

V usage is TRBV13 and J usage is TRBJ2-1, with TRBD2 identical over 14 bases. The germline gives CDR1 PRHDT, CDR2 FYEKMQ (reference sequence). J was trimmed by 7 bases and V by 4 bases; bases with no gene match: 3. The CDR3 loop spans 15 amino acids. The chain's CDR3 is CASSYRTSGGNEQFF. DNA for the CDR3: TGTGCCAGCAGCTATCGGACTAGCGGGGGGAATGAGCAGTTCTTC.

The chain joins TRBV9 to TRBJ2-5; D ambiguous. Germline-derived CDR1 and CDR2 are SGDLS and YYNGEE. The CDR3 is 13 amino acids. The V end lost 0 bases, the J end lost 5 bases, and 8 bases lay between the germline ends. CDR3 nucleotide sequence: TGTGCCAGCAGCGTAGCTGTCGGGGAGACCCAGTACTTC. Its translation is CASSVAVGETQYF.

The V gene is TRBV5-1, the J gene TRBJ1-2; 8 bases are shared with TRBD1. The CDR3 spans 16 residues. The V gene's germline CDR1 is SGHRS and CDR2 YFSETQ. With 0 bases clipped from V and 3 bases from J, the junction kept 7 bases outside the gene matches. CDR3 DNA: TGCGCCAGCAGCTTGGGGACAGGGCTGCCCTACTATGGCTACACCTTC. Protein: CASSLGTGLPYYGYTF.

This clone was picked up a small number of times. The J gene is TRBJ1-2, the V gene TRBV6-5; TRBD1 matches 9 bases. This CDR3 has 15 amino acids. J gave up 0 bases and V 4 bases, and 3 bases lay outside the gene matches. From germline, CDR1 is MNHEY and CDR2 SVGAGI. This CDR3 reads CASSFGTGTNYGYTF. CDR3 in DNA: TGTGCCAGCAGTTTCGGGACAGGGACTAACTATGGCTACACCTTC.

CDR3 protein: CASSQGRGTVSSTDTQYF. DNA for the CDR3: TGCGCCAGCAGCCAAGGCCGCGGGACAGTTTCTAGCACAGATACGCAGTATTTT. V usage is TRBV4-1 and J usage is TRBJ2-3, with D possibly being TRBD1 (7 bases). V was trimmed by 1 base and J by 0 bases, leaving 17 bases between them. The CDR3 covers 18 residues. Germline values: CDR1 MGHRA, CDR2 YSYEKL.

This chain connects TRBV18 to TRBJ2-3, with 14 nucleotides matching TRBD2. This CDR3 is 16 amino acids long. The germline V gene encodes CDR1 KGHSH and CDR2 LQKENI. V lost 3 bases and J lost 4; bases outside the gene matches: 3. CDR3 coding DNA: TGTGCCAGCTCACCTCCGACTAGCGGGGGGGCAGATACGCAGTATTTT. It encodes CASSPPTSGGADTQYF.

The chain uses TRBV18 and TRBJ1-3; D uncertain. This CDR3 contains 14 residues. Germline V CDR1 and CDR2: KGHSH, LQKENI. Trimming cost V 1 base and J 2 bases, with 6 bases left between them. The CDR3 sequence: CASSPHTTGNTIYF. The CDR3 region has the DNA TGTGCCAGCTCACCACACACTACTGGAAACACCATATATTTT. The full variable domain, with the rest looked up from reference TRBV18 and TRBJ1-3, is NAGVMQNPRHLVRRRGQEARLRCSPMKGHSHVYWYRQLPEEGLKFMVYLQKENIIDESGMPKERFSAEFPKEGPSILRIQQVVRGDSAAYFCASSPHTTGNTIYFGEGSWLTVV.

The genes are TRBV6-1 and TRBJ1-2; the D gene is possibly TRBD1 (6 bases). CDR1 and CDR2 (germline): MNHNS, SASEGT. V lost 2 bases, J lost 3 bases, and 10 bases lay in between. This CDR3 has 14 amino acids. CDR3 coding DNA: TGTGCCAGCAGTGAATGGGGGCTTGACTATGGCTACACCTTC. Its translation: CASSEWGLDYGYTF.

The chain is built from TRBV5-4 and TRBJ2-5; D possibly corresponds to TRBD1 (6 bases). The germline V gene has CDR1 SGHNT and CDR2 YYREEE (reference sequence). The V and J ends lost 1 base and 0 bases respectively, with 10 bases between them. The CDR3 spans 15 residues. The CDR3 DNA follows: TGTGCCAGCAGCTTGTTGGGGACATACCAAGAGACCCAGTACTTC. Encoded protein: CASSLLGTYQETQYF. The full variable domain, in which reference TRBV5-4 and TRBJ2-5 provide the parts outside the CDR3, is ETGVTQSPTHLIKTRGQQVTLRCSSQSGHNTVSWYQQALGQGPQFIFQYYREEENGRGNFPPRFSGLQFPNYSSELNVNALELDDSALYLCASSLLGTYQETQYFGPGTRLLVL.

This chain connects TRBV29-1 to TRBJ1-2; perhaps TRBD1 as D (6 bases). CDR1 is SQVTM and CDR2 is ANQGSEA in the germline V gene. The V and J ends lost 3 bases and 4 bases respectively, with 12 bases between them. The CDR3 covers 13 residues. The CDR3 here is CSVEAGDSYGYTF. CDR3 coding DNA: TGCAGCGTTGAGGCAGGGGATTCCTATGGCTACACCTTC.

This chain joins TRBV19 and TRBJ1-5; TRBD1 might be the D (5 bases). Between the trimmed V and J ends, which lost 7 bases and 0 bases, there was a span of 13 bases. This CDR3 spans 15 amino acids. The germline gives CDR1 LNHDA, CDR2 SQIVND (reference sequence). The CDR3 DNA reads as TGTGCCAGTACCATCCAGGGTTATAGCAATCAGCCCCAGCATTTT. The encoded protein is CASTIQGYSNQPQHF.

The gene calls are TRBV7-8 and TRBJ1-1; 7 bases are a match to TRBD1. V lost 9 bases, J lost 5 bases, and 9 bases stayed unmatched. The germline gives CDR1 SGHVS, CDR2 FQNEAQ. The CDR3 has 13 amino acids. The CDR3 DNA is TGTGCCAGTAGCCCGAGGGGGCTGACTGAAGCTTTCTTT. The encoded protein is CASSPRGLTEAFF.

This chain uses TRBV10-2 with TRBJ1-5; TRBD1 is a possible D gene (6 bases). CDR3 length: 11 residues. Trimming stripped 11 bases from V and 10 bases from J, with 15 bases between. Germline loops: CDR1 WSHSY, CDR2 SAAADI. The chain's CDR3 is CAPRSGEPQHF. The CDR3 bases are TGCGCCCCCCGGTCAGGGGAACCCCAGCATTTT.

The CDR3 loop reads CASSRRDTDSNQPQHF. CDR3 bases: TGCGCCAGCAGCCGCCGGGACACCGATAGCAATCAGCCCCAGCATTTT. The chain uses TRBV4-1 and TRBJ1-5; D perhaps matches TRBD1 (6 bases). The V and J ends lost 4 bases and 0 bases respectively, with 13 bases between them. This CDR3 region has 16 residues. Looked up from germline, CDR1 is MGHRA and CDR2 is YSYEKL.

This chain uses TRBV5-5 with TRBJ1-2, with a weak D call TRBD1 (6 bases). Trimming pared 7 bases from V and 4 bases from J, leaving 23 bases between. The CDR3 covers 16 residues. Germline CDR1 and CDR2: SGHKS and YYEKEE (reference sequence). The CDR3 coding sequence is TGTGCCAGCCGCTACTCGGTGGGGGCGAACGCCTATGGCTACACCTTC. Translated: CASRYSVGANAYGYTF. Together with reference TRBV5-5 and TRBJ1-2, the CDR3 gives the full variable domain: DAGVTQSPTHLIKTRGQQVTLRCSPISGHKSVSWYQQVLGQGPQFIFQYYEKEERGRGNFPDRFSARQFPNYSSELNVNALLLGDSALYLCASRYSVGANAYGYTFGSGTRLTVV.

V usage is TRBV11-2 and J usage is TRBJ2-7; 8 nucleotides align to TRBD1. Looked up from germline, CDR1 is SGHAT and CDR2 is FQNNGV. The CDR3 has 14 amino acids. The junction had 9 bases not matched to a gene; V was cut back by 8 bases and J by 3 bases. DNA of the CDR3: TGTGCCAGCGTCCCCGGGACAGGTATCTACGAGCAGTACTTC. This gives the protein CASVPGTGIYEQYF.

The chain links TRBV14 to TRBJ2-2, with 9 bases identical to TRBD1. Per germline, CDR1 SGHDN and CDR2 FVKESK. This CDR3 is 16 amino acids long. With 7 bases clipped from V and 1 base from J, the junction kept 7 bases outside the gene matches. The CDR3 region has the DNA TGTGCCAGCAATGCTTGGGGACAGGGGAACACCGGGGAGCTGTTTTTT. This encodes CASNAWGQGNTGELFF.

The chain joins TRBV9 to TRBJ2-3; 8 nucleotides agree with TRBD2. Trimming took 0 bases from V and 0 from J; bases not matched to a gene: 12. The length of the CDR3 is 19 residues. From germline, CDR1 is SGDLS and CDR2 YYNGEE. In DNA, the CDR3 is TGTGCCAGCAGCGTAGGGGCTAGCGGGTTGTCAACTAGCACAGATACGCAGTATTTT. Translation gives CASSVGASGLSTSTDTQYF. The full variable domain, its missing parts supplied by reference TRBV9 and TRBJ2-3, is DSGVTQTPKHLITATGQRVTLRCSPRSGDLSVYWYQQSLDQGLQFLIQYYNGEERAKGNILERFSAQQFPDLHSELNLSSLELGDSALYFCASSVGASGLSTSTDTQYFGPGTRLTVL.

This chain links TRBV7-9 with TRBJ1-4, with D possibly matching TRBD1 (6 bases). CDR3 length: 14 amino acids. The ends were cut back, 7 bases at V and 7 bases at J, with 16 bases in the middle. CDR1 and CDR2 from the germline V gene are SEHNR and FQNEAQ (reference sequence). The DNA for the CDR3 is TGTGCCAGCAAGCCTTGGGGGCCGATTGAAAAACTGTTTTTT. Its translation: CASKPWGPIEKLFF.

The rearrangement links TRBV4-3 to TRBJ1-2, with D unresolved. V lost 0 bases to trimming and J lost 8 bases, with 10 bases between them. Germline CDR1 reads LGHNA; CDR2 reads YSLEER. This CDR3 comprises 13 residues. Here the CDR3 reads CASSQDELAGYTF. The DNA for the CDR3 is TGCGCCAGCAGCCAAGATGAATTGGCCGGCTACACCTTC.

The chain has TRBV5-4 and TRBJ2-5, with D perhaps TRBD1 (7 bases). V lost 4 bases to trimming and J lost 1 base, with 14 bases between them. Germline CDR1 is SGHNT and CDR2 is YYREEE (reference sequence). The CDR3 has 15 amino acids. The chain's CDR3 is CASSGGGGRQETQYF. The DNA for the CDR3 is TGTGCCAGCAGCGGAGGAGGGGGCCGCCAAGAGACCCAGTACTTC.

The chain recombines TRBV3-1 (or the pseudogene TRBV3-2) with TRBJ1-1; D gene ambiguous. The CDR3 loop spans 14 amino acids. Per the germline V gene, CDR1 is LGHDT and CDR2 is YNNKEL (reference sequence). Trimming cost V 0 bases and J 7 bases, with 12 bases left between them. The CDR3 loop is CASSQEMRSREAFF. The CDR3 coding sequence is TGTGCCAGCAGCCAAGAAATGAGGTCCCGTGAAGCTTTCTTT.

The V call is TRBV6-6, the J call TRBJ1-3; tentatively, D is TRBD1 (6 bases). Trimming removed 6 bases from V and 0 bases from J, with 15 bases in between. The CDR3 runs 16 residues. Germline values: CDR1 MNHNY, CDR2 SVGAGI (reference sequence). CDR3 nucleotides: TGTGCCAGCAGGAGACAGGTTACTACCTCTGGAAACACCATATATTTT. It encodes CASRRQVTTSGNTIYF.